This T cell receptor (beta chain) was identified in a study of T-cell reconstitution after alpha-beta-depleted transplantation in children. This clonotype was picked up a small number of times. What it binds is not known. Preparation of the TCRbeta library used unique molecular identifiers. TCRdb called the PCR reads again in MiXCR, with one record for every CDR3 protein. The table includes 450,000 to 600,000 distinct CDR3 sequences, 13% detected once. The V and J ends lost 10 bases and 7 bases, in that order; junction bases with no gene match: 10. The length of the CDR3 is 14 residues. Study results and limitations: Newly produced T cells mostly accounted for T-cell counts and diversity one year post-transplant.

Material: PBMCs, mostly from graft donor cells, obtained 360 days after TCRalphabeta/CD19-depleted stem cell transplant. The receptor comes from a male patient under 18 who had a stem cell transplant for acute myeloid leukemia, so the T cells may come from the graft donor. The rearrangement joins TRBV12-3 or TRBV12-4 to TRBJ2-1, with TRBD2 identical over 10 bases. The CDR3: CAIAKREGRNEQFF. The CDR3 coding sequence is TGTGCCATTGCCAAGCGGGAGGGCCGTAATGAGCAGTTCTTC.